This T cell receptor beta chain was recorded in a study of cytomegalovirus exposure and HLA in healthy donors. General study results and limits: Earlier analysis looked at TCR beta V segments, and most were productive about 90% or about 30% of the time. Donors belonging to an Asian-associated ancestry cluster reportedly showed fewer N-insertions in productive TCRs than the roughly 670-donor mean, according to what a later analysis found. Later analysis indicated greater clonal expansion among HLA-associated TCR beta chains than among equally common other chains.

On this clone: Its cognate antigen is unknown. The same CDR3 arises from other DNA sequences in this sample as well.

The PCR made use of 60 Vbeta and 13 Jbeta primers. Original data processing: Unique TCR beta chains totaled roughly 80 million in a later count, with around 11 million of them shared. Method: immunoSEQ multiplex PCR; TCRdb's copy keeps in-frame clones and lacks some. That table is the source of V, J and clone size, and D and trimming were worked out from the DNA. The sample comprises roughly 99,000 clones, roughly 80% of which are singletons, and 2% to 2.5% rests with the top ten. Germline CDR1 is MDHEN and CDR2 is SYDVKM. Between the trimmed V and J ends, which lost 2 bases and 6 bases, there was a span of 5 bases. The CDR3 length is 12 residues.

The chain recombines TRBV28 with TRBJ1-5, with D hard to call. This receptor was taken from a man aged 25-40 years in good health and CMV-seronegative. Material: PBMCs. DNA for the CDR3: TGTGCCAGCAGTTTACGGGTTCAGCCCCAGCATTTT. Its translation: CASSLRVQPQHF.